The 22 T cell receptor beta chains reported below all come from one sample, sequenced in a study of CD8 T cells in ankylosing spondylitis (dated by TCRdb to the late 2010s). The library was generated by 5' RACE. Sequencing instrument: Illumina HiSeq 2500. TCRdb reprocessed the public reads (quality trimming at Q25 with fastp, clone calling with MiXCR) and kept in-frame beta chains. Rows with a matching CDR3 protein are joined into one entry that keeps the most common DNA and genes. For this sample there are about 360,000 distinct CDR3 sequences; 20% appear just once. Roughly 14% of the sample comes from the top ten. Sequenced input: blood, either unsorted or a sorted T cell fraction (not recorded which). These receptors were collected from a male donor with ankylosing spondylitis or in good health (not recorded which).

V gene TRBV12-3 or TRBV12-4 combines with J gene TRBJ2-1; TRBD2 matches at 8 bases. The trim removed 6 bases at V and 4 bases at J, leaving 5 bases unmatched. This CDR3 comprises 14 residues. The CDR3 loop is CASSGTRPYNEQFF. The CDR3 DNA reads as TGTGCCAGCAGCGGGACTAGACCTTACAATGAGCAGTTCTTC.

The rearrangement joins TRBV20-1 to TRBJ2-7, with D possibly TRBD1 on 5 matching bases. Germline V gene sequence: CDR1 DFQATT, CDR2 SNEGSKA (reference sequence). This CDR3 comprises 14 residues. The V gene lost 6 bases and the J gene lost 3 bases, with 18 bases spanning the gap. Here the CDR3 reads CSAPSPRTLYEQYF. The CDR3 region has the DNA TGCAGTGCCCCAAGCCCGCGGACACTCTACGAGCAGTACTTC.

This clonotype was seen a few times. The gene calls are TRBV6-5 and TRBJ2-7; the D gene could be TRBD1 or TRBD2 (6 bases each). V dropped 0 bases and J dropped 6 bases, with 15 bases sitting between them. Germline loops: CDR1 MNHEY, CDR2 SVGAGI. The CDR3 spans 15 residues. CDR3 in amino acids: CASSYSGGAGREQYF. The CDR3 DNA sequence: TGTGCCAGCAGTTACTCGGGGGGCGCGGGGCGCGAGCAGTACTTC.

This clonotype was detected many times. CDR3 DNA sequence: TGTGCCAGCAGTGAGTATCCGGACCGGACCTACGAGCAGTACTTC. It encodes CASSEYPDRTYEQYF. The chain employs TRBV25-1 and TRBJ2-7; D unresolved. CDR1 is MGHDK and CDR2 is SYGVNS in the germline V gene. The CDR3 totals 15 residues. With 3 bases removed from V and 2 bases from J, the gap between germline ends came to 14 bases.

This clonotype was recorded a few times. This chain joins TRBV7-3 and TRBJ2-3; tentative D call: TRBD2 (6 bases). The ends were cut back, 5 bases at V and 0 bases at J, with 12 bases in the middle. Germline-derived CDR1 and CDR2 are SGHTA and FQGTGA. CDR3 size: 15 residues. The CDR3 DNA follows: TGTGCCAGCAGCGGGGGGAGTATAAGCACAGATACGCAGTATTTT. It codes for CASSGGSISTDTQYF.

This clonotype was seen a handful of times. V gene TRBV29-1 combines with J gene TRBJ2-1; no clear D. This CDR3 spans 14 amino acids. From germline, CDR1 is SQVTM and CDR2 ANQGSEA. V lost 3 bases and J 4 bases, leaving 13 bases between the germline ends. The CDR3 region is CSVEPESFYNEQFF. The CDR3 DNA reads TGCAGCGTTGAGCCTGAAAGCTTTTACAATGAGCAGTTCTTC.

This clonotype was observed a few times. The chain has TRBV11-2 and TRBJ2-1; TRBD1 matches 7 bases. V was pared by 5 bases and J by 4 bases, with 14 bases of the junction left unmatched. The CDR3 sequence is 17 residues long. Germline CDR1 is SGHAT and CDR2 is FQNNGV. The CDR3 reads CASSRGPSGTDYNEQFF. DNA of the CDR3: TGTGCCAGCAGCCGCGGACCCTCCGGGACAGATTACAATGAGCAGTTCTTC.

CDR3: CASSLGGVAANEQFF. The CDR3 DNA follows: TGTGCCAGCAGCCTGGGGGGGGTCGCTGCCAATGAGCAGTTCTTC. The rearrangement links TRBV12-3 or TRBV12-4 to TRBJ2-1; TRBD2 matches 7 bases. The V gene end was trimmed by 6 bases and the J gene end by 6 bases; junction bases not matched to a gene: 11. This CDR3 comprises 15 residues.

This clonotype was seen more than once but under ten times. The rearrangement links TRBV29-1 to TRBJ2-7, with D uncertain. The CDR3 sequence is 11 residues long. V was clipped by 6 bases and J by 3 bases, with 9 bases between them. Germline assignment: CDR1 SQVTM and CDR2 ANQGSEA. The CDR3 coding sequence is TGCAGCGTCTTATATGACTACGAGCAGTACTTC. Its translation is CSVLYDYEQYF.

Here the CDR3 DNA reads TGTGCCAGCCCCCTCCAGGGCGCGGAGTACTTC. It encodes CASPLQGAEYF. This sequence joins TRBV12-3 or TRBV12-4 and TRBJ2-7, with D possibly being TRBD1 (5 bases). The CDR3 is made up of 11 amino acids. The V gene lost 8 bases and the J gene lost 11 bases, with 16 bases spanning the gap.

This clonotype was counted between two and nine times. The CDR3 sequence: CSVVGTGGSDTQYF. CDR3 sequence (DNA): TGCAGCGTTGTTGGGACAGGGGGCTCAGATACGCAGTATTTT. The chain recombines TRBV29-1 with TRBJ2-3; 12 positions agree with TRBD1. The V gene end was trimmed by 4 bases and the J gene end by 4 bases; junction bases not matched to a gene: 3. This CDR3 contains 14 residues. Germline assignment: CDR1 SQVTM and CDR2 ANQGSEA.

The chain carries TRBV19 and TRBJ2-7; perhaps TRBD1 as D (6 bases). Trimming took 5 bases from V and 6 from J, leaving 17 bases between them. Germline V CDR1 and CDR2: LNHDA, SQIVND (reference sequence). The CDR3 totals 14 residues. CDR3 DNA: TGTGCCAGTAGTGAGTGGGACACCACCTCCGAGCAGTACTTC. The encoded protein is CASSEWDTTSEQYF.

There are a few counts of this clonotype. The rearrangement joins TRBV6-1 to TRBJ2-1, with 8 bases identical to TRBD2. CDR3 length equals 16 residues. V was pared by 2 bases and J by 7 bases, with 10 bases of the junction left unmatched. Germline-derived CDR1 and CDR2 are MNHNS and SASEGT. CDR3 sequence (DNA): TGTGCCAGCAGTGAATGGCGGGGGGCCCCCCAAAATGAGCAGTTCTTC. Translation: CASSEWRGAPQNEQFF.

The genes are TRBV4-2 and TRBJ2-4; TRBD2 aligns across 8 bases. J gave up 15 bases and V 1 base, and 17 bases lay outside the gene matches. The CDR3 has 16 residues. Germline CDR1 reads LGHNA; CDR2 reads YNFKEQ. CDR3 coding DNA: TGTGCCAGCAGCCAAGTCACGAGCGGGGGCCTCGAAAGTCTGTACTTC. Encoded protein: CASSQVTSGGLESLYF.

This clonotype appeared a few times. The chain has TRBV28 and TRBJ2-1; the D gene is possibly TRBD2 (7 bases). The CDR3 extends over 17 amino acids. Germline V gives CDR1 MDHEN, CDR2 SYDVKM. V dropped 4 bases and J dropped 0 bases, with 16 bases sitting between them. The CDR3: CASSSRAGASSYNEQFF. For the CDR3, the DNA is TGTGCCAGCAGTTCCAGGGCGGGGGCCAGCTCCTACAATGAGCAGTTCTTC.

This clonotype has only a few counts. The CDR3: CASSPPAPTDTQYF. CDR3 coding DNA: TGTGCCAGCAGCCCCCCGGCTCCCACAGATACGCAGTATTTT. The genes are TRBV27 and TRBJ2-3; D ambiguous. Germline V gives CDR1 MNHEY, CDR2 SMNVEV (reference sequence). This CDR3 is 14 amino acids long. Trimming removed 6 bases at V and 2 bases at J, with 12 bases between.

This clonotype turned up a few times. The chain combines TRBV10-3 with TRBJ2-1; 8 positions agree with TRBD2. Trimming at V came to 8 bases and at J to 3 bases, leaving 6 bases not matched to a gene. The CDR3 consists of 14 residues. The germline gives CDR1 ENHRY, CDR2 SYGVKD. This CDR3 is CAIFGTRGYNEQFF. CDR3 nucleotide sequence: TGTGCCATCTTCGGGACTAGAGGCTACAATGAGCAGTTCTTC.

This clonotype was found a few times. The rearrangement joins TRBV7-6 to TRBJ2-1, with a tentative D call TRBD2 (5 bases). Germline V gene data show CDR1 as SGHVS and CDR2 as FNYEAQ. V lost 1 base, J lost 8 bases, and 15 bases lay in between. This CDR3 region has 15 residues. The CDR3 DNA is TGTGCCAGCAGCTTAGAGCCTAGCATGGGCCATGAGCAGTTCTTC. Amino acids: CASSLEPSMGHEQFF.

The genes are TRBV24-1 and TRBJ2-3; D ambiguous. Per the germline V gene, CDR1 is KGHDR and CDR2 is SFDVKD. The CDR3 contains 13 residues. With 6 bases removed from V and 1 base from J, the gap between germline ends came to 7 bases. CDR3 DNA sequence: TGTGCCACCAGTTCTTTTGGCACAGATACGCAGTATTTT. Amino acid sequence: CATSSFGTDTQYF.

This clonotype was counted only a few times. The chain is built from TRBV11-2 and TRBJ2-3, with 8 bases aligning to TRBD2. Looked up from germline, CDR1 is SGHAT and CDR2 is FQNNGV. Losses at the gene ends were 1 base for V and 6 bases for J; bases not matched to a gene: 12. CDR3 length equals 17 residues. The CDR3 bases are TGTGCCAGCAGCTTAGGCCGCGGATCTAGCGGGCTGGATACGCAGTATTTT. Encoded protein: CASSLGRGSSGLDTQYF.

This chain uses TRBV6-5 with TRBJ2-1, with TRBD2 identical over 10 bases. Germline CDR1 reads MNHEY; CDR2 reads SVGAGI. This CDR3 has 17 residues. Trimming at V came to 0 bases and at J to 3 bases, leaving 5 bases not matched to a gene. The CDR3 sequence: CASSYSSSGGNYNEQFF. For the CDR3, the DNA is TGTGCCAGCAGTTACTCGTCTAGCGGGGGCAACTACAATGAGCAGTTCTTC.

Remarks on this clonotype: One end of the junction fails to match germline, which may point to a read error. V and J are TRBV11-2 and TRBJ2-5; tentatively, D is TRBD1 (6 bases). Germline V gene data show CDR1 as SGHAT and CDR2 as FQNNGV. The length of the CDR3 is 15 residues. The CDR3 DNA is TGTGCCAGCAGCTTAGTAGGGACAATCCAAGAGACCCAGTGCTTC. It codes for CASSLVGTIQETQCF.